This T cell receptor (beta chain) came from a study of blood T cell repertoires in COVID-19. Authors' analysis steps: From reference gene primer amplification, estimates of nucleated cell counts were derived. Profiling relied on immunoSEQ multiplex PCR, and the TCRdb table lists in-frame clones only, not all of them. V, J and clone size derive from that table, while D and trimming were established from the DNA sequence. The table has 200,000 to 300,000 clones, 88% seen once; the top ten hold about 0.65%. CDR3 length equals 12 residues. J was trimmed by 9 bases and V by 4 bases; bases with no gene match: 3.

This TCR was recovered from a human donor in a cohort sampled during active COVID-19. The V gene is TRBV12-3 or TRBV12-4, the J gene TRBJ2-1, with 7 bases matching TRBD2. The sequenced sample consisted of peripheral blood. The CDR3, as DNA: TGTGCCAGCAGTTCGGGGAGGGGTGAGCAGTTCTTC. Translating gives CASSSGRGEQFF.